The source of this TCR beta chain is a study of cytomegalovirus exposure and HLA in healthy donors. Study summary: As an earlier analysis found, some 180 million T cells yielded about 120 million unique TCR beta sequences.

CDR1 is SGHNT and CDR2 is YYREEE in the germline V gene (reference sequence). The CDR3 contains 12 residues. V was cut by 4 bases and J by 8 bases, with 12 bases left in between. The PCR made use of 60 Vbeta and 13 Jbeta primers. Sequenced by immunoSEQ multiplex PCR; TCRdb stores in-frame clones only, minus some. The profile covers 190,000 or so clones, with about 85% appearing a single time and nearly 0.4% taken by the ten largest. The chain links TRBV5-4 to TRBJ1-2; D gene ambiguous. Sequenced material: PBMCs. This clonotype was sampled from a male donor in good health and CMV-seropositive. The CDR3 protein is CASSTDPGGYTF. CDR3 nucleotides: TGTGCCAGCAGCACCGATCCGGGAGGCTACACCTTC.